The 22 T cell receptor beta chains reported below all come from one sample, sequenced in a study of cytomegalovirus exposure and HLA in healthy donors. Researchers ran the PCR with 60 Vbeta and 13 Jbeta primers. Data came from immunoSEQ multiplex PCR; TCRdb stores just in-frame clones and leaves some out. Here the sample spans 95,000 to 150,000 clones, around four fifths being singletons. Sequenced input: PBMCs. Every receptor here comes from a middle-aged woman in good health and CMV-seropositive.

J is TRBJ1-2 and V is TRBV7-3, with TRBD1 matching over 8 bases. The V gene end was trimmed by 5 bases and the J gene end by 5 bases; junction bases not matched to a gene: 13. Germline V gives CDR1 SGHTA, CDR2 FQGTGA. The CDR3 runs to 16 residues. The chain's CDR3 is CASSLGPGQALYGYTF. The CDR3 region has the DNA TGTGCCAGCAGCCTGGGGCCGGGACAGGCCCTATATGGCTACACCTTC.

CDR3 sequence: CASSSRGLNPNNEQFF. In nucleotides, the CDR3 is TGTGCCAGCAGTTCGAGGGGACTGAATCCCAACAATGAGCAGTTCTTC. This rearrangement joins TRBV2 to TRBJ2-1, with D possibly TRBD2 on 6 matching bases. This CDR3 contains 16 residues. Germline CDR1 and CDR2: SNHLY and FYNNEI. V was cut by 5 bases and J by 5 bases, with 19 bases left in between.

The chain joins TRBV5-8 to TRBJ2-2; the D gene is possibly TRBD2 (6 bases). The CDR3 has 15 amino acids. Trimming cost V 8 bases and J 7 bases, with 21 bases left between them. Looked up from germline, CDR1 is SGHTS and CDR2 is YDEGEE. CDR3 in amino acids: CASSLTRGSVGELFF. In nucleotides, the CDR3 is TGTGCCAGTTCCCTGACCCGGGGGTCGGTCGGGGAGCTGTTTTTT.

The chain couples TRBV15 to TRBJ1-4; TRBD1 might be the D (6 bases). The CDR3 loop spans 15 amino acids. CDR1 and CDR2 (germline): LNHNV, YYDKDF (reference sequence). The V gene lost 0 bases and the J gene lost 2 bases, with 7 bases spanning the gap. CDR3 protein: CATSRDRGTNEKLFF. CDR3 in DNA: TGTGCCACCAGCAGAGATAGGGGGACTAATGAAAAACTGTTTTTT. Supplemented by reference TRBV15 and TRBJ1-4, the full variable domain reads DAMVIQNPRYQVTQFGKPVTLSCSQTLNHNVMYWYQQKSSQAPKLLFHYYDKDFNNEADTPDNFQSRRPNTSFCFLDIRSPGLGDTAMYLCATSRDRGTNEKLFFGSGTQLSVL.

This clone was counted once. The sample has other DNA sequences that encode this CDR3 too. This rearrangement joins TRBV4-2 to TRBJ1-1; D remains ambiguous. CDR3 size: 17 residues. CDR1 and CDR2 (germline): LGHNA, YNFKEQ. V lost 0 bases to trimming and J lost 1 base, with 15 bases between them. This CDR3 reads CASSQDTLVETNTEAFF. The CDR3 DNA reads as TGTGCCAGCAGCCAAGATACCCTAGTGGAGACGAACACTGAAGCTTTCTTT.

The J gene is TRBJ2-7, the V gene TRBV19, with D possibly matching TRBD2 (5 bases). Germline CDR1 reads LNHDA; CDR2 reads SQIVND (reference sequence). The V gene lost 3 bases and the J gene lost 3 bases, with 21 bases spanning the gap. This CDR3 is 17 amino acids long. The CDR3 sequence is CASSMRASGVINYEQYF. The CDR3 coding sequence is TGTGCCAGTAGTATGCGGGCGAGTGGGGTTATCAACTACGAGCAGTACTTC.

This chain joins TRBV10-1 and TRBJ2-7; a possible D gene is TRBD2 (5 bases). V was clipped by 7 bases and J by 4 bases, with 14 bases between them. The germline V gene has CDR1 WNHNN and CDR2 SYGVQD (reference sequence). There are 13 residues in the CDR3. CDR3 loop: CASIVGEGYEQYF. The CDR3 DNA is TGCGCCAGCATAGTAGGTGAGGGTTACGAGCAGTACTTC.

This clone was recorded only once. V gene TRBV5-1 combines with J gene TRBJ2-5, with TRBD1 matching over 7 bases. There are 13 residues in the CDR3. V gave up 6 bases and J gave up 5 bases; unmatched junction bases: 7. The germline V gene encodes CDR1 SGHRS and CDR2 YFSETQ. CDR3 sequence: CASKGASGETQYF. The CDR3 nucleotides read TGCGCCAGCAAGGGGGCGTCCGGCGAGACCCAGTACTTC.

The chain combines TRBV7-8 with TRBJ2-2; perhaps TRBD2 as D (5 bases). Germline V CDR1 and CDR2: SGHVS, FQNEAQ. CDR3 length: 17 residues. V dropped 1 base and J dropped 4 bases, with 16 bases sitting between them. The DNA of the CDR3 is TGTGCCAGCAGCTTAGATCGCGGGCCACGGGGCACCGGGGAGCTGTTTTTT. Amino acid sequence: CASSLDRGPRGTGELFF. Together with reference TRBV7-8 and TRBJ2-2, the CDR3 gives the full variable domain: GAGVSQSPRYKVAKRGQDVALRCDPISGHVSLFWYQQALGQGPEFLTYFQNEAQLDKSGLPSDRFFAERPEGSVSTLKIQRTQQEDSAVYLCASSLDRGPRGTGELFFGEGSRLTVL.

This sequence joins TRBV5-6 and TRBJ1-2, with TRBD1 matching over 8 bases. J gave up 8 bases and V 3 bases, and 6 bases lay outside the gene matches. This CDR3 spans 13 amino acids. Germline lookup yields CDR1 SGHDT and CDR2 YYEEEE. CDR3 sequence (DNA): TGTGCCAGCAGCTGGCAGGGGGCGAGGGGCTACACCTTC. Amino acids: CASSWQGARGYTF.

The CDR3 protein is CASSLITSYLETQYF. DNA of the CDR3: TGTGCCAGCAGCTTAATCACTAGCTATCTGGAGACCCAGTACTTC. The rearrangement joins TRBV7-2 to TRBJ2-5; possibly TRBD2 for D (6 bases). This CDR3 spans 15 amino acids. V shed 2 bases and J shed 5 bases, with 15 bases lying between them. Germline V gene sequence: CDR1 SGHTA, CDR2 FQGNSA. Complete variable domain (other parts from reference TRBV7-2 and TRBJ2-5): GAGVSQSPSNKVTEKGKDVELRCDPISGHTALYWYRQSLGQGLEFLIYFQGNSAPDKSGLPSDRFSAERTGGSVSTLTIQRTQQEDSAVYLCASSLITSYLETQYFGPGTRLLVL.

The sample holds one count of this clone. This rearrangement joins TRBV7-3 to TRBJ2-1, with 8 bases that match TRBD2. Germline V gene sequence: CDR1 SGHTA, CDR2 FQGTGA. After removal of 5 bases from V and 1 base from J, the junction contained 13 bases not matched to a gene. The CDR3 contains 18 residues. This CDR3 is CASSPTSGSPISYNEQFF. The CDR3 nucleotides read TGTGCCAGCAGCCCGACCAGCGGGAGCCCTATTTCCTACAATGAGCAGTTCTTC.

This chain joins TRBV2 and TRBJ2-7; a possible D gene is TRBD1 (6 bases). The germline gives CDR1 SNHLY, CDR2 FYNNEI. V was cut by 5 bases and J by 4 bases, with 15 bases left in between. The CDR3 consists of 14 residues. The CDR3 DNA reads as TGTGCCAGCAGTAAAACAGGGATGGGATACGAGCAGTACTTC. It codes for CASSKTGMGYEQYF.

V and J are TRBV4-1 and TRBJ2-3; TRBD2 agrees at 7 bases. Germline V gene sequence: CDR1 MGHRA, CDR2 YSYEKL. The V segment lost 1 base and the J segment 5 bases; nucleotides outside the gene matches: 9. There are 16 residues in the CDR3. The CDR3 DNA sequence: TGCGCCAGCAGCCAAGTGGAAGCGGGGAACCGAGATACGCAGTATTTT. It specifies CASSQVEAGNRDTQYF.

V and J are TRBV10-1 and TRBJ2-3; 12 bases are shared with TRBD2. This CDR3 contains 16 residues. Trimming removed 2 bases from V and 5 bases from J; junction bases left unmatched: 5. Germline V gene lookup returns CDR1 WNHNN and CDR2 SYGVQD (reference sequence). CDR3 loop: CASSEGTSGSLDTQYF. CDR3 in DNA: TGCGCCAGCAGTGAGGGGACTAGCGGGTCCCTAGATACGCAGTATTTT.

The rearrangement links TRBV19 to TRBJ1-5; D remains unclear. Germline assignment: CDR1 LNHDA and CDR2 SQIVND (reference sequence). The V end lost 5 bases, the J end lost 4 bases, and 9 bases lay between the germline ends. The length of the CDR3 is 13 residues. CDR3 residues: CASSGDRNQPQHF. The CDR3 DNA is TGTGCCAGTAGTGGAGACCGGAATCAGCCCCAGCATTTT.

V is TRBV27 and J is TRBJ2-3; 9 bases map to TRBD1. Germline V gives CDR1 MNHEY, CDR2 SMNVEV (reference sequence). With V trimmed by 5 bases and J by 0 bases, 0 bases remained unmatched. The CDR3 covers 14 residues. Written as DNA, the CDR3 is TGTGCCAGCAGTGGGACAGGGAGCACAGATACGCAGTATTTT. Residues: CASSGTGSTDTQYF.

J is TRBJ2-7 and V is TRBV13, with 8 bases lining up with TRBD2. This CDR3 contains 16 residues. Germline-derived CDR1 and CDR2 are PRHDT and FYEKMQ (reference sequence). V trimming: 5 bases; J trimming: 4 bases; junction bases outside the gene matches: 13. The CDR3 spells CASSPGGAGEPYEQYF. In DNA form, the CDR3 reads TGTGCCAGCAGCCCCGGGGGGGCAGGAGAACCTTACGAGCAGTACTTC.

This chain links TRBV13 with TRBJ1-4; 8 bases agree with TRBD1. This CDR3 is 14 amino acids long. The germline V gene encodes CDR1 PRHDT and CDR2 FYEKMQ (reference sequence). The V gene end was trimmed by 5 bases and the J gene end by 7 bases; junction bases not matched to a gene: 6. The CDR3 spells CASSPRTGFEKLFF. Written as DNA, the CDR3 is TGTGCCAGCAGCCCCCGGACAGGGTTTGAAAAACTGTTTTTT.

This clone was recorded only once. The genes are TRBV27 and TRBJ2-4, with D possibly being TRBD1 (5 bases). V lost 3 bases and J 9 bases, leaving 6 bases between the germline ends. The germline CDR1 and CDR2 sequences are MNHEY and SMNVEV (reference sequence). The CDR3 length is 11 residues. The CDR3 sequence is CASSLQGIQYF. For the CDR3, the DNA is TGTGCCAGCAGTTTGCAGGGCATTCAGTACTTC.

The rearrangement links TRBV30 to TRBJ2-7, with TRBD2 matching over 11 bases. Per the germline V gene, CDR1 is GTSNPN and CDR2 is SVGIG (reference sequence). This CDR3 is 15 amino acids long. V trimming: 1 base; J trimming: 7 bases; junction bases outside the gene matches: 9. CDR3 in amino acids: CAWSGLAGGPGEQYF. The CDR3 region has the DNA TGTGCCTGGAGTGGATTAGCGGGAGGGCCCGGGGAGCAGTACTTC.

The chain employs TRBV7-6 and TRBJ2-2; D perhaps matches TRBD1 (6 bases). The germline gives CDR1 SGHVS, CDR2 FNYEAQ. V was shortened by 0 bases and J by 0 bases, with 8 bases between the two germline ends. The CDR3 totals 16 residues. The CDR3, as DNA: TGTGCCAGCAGCTTAGCGACAGGAACGAACACCGGGGAGCTGTTTTTT. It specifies CASSLATGTNTGELFF.